This T cell receptor (beta chain) was recorded in a study of cytomegalovirus exposure and HLA in healthy donors. Study results and limitations: Sequencing depth roughly uniform across donors was assumed in presence/absence analyses. In a later analysis, a missense DCLRE1C variant was linked to TCR beta V- and J-gene trimming.

The germline V and J ends were trimmed by 7 bases and 9 bases, with 21 bases remaining between them. The germline V gene has CDR1 LNHDA and CDR2 SQIVND (reference sequence). The CDR3 contains 14 residues. About this clone itself: Its cognate antigen is unknown.

The study ran its PCR with 60 Vbeta and 13 Jbeta primers. Some clones are missing from TCRdb's copy, which holds only in-frame ones; the method was immunoSEQ multiplex PCR. The sample holds about 190,000 clones; around 67% are singletons and the top ten take approximately 2.8%. The rearrangement uses TRBV19 and TRBJ1-2, with a possible D match to TRBD1 (5 bases). This TCR derives from a woman in her 30s in good health and CMV-seropositive. The specimen was PBMCs. The CDR3 sequence is CASTELGTGESYTF. The DNA for the CDR3 is TGTGCCAGTACCGAACTCGGAACGGGGGAGAGCTACACCTTC. Variable domain in full (rest from reference TRBV19 and TRBJ1-2): DGGITQSPKYLFRKEGQNVTLSCEQNLNHDAMYWYRQDPGQGLRLIYYSQIVNDFQKGDIAEGYSVSREKKESFPLTVTSAQKNPTAFYLCASTELGTGESYTFGSGTRLTVV.